The subject of this entry is one T cell receptor (beta chain). Its antigen is as yet unknown. The source of the sample is a study of cytomegalovirus exposure and HLA in healthy donors. General observations from the study: Highly shared sequence variants in one cluster were likely a sequencing artifact.

Germline assignment: CDR1 SGHDN and CDR2 FVKESK. This CDR3 comprises 18 residues. The primer mix had 60 Vbeta and 13 Jbeta primers. Some clones are missing from TCRdb's copy, which holds only in-frame ones; the method was immunoSEQ multiplex PCR. The sample includes about 260,000 clones, almost 85% seen only once; the top ten take approximately 2%. Source material: PBMCs. The receptor's source is a woman between 40 and 55 years old in good health and CMV-seropositive. This chain connects TRBV14 to TRBJ2-5; 10 bases align to TRBD2. The DNA end is more similar to TRBJ2-7, so the J call may be wrong. The CDR3 loop is CASSQGLAGPWGAYEQYF. DNA for the CDR3: TGTGCCAGCAGCCAAGGACTAGCGGGTCCCTGGGGGGCCTACGAGCAGTACTTC.